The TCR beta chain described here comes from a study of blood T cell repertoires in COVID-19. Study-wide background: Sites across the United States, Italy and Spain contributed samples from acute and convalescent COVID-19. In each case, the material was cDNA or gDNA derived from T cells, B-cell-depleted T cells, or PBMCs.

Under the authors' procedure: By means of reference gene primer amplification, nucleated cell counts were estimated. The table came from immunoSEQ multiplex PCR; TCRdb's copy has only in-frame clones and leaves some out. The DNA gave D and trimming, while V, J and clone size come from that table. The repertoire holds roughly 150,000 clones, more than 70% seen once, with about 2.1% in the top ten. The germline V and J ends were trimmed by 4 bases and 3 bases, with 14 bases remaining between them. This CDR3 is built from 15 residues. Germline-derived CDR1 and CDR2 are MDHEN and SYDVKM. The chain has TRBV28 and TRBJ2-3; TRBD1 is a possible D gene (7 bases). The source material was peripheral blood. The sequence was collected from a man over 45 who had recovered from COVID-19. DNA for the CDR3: TGTGCCAGCAGTTCGCAGGGGGGTAGGACAGATACGCAGTATTTT. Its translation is CASSSQGGRTDTQYF.